The 27 T cell receptor beta chains below were found in one sample sequenced in a study of PD-L1 blockade in urothelial cancer (dated by TCRdb to between 2016 and 2019). Library prep was done by the immunoSEQ multiplex PCR assay. Here the immuneACCESS table is served through TCRdb, limited to in-frame sequences with V and J called. Missing clones are a known gap in these copies; in checked studies unresolved V genes cover under half, and the rest lacks a known reason. Across this sample there are about 84,000 clones, with 82% seen only once. The ten largest clonotypes hold roughly 9.5% of the sample. Specimen: PBMCs, collected around atezolizumab (anti-PD-L1) treatment. The source is a man in his 70s with urothelial cancer.

This clone was found once. The chain combines TRBV7-9 with TRBJ2-5, with 10 nucleotides matching TRBD2. CDR3 length: 19 residues. Per the germline V gene, CDR1 is SEHNR and CDR2 is FQNEAQ (reference sequence). V gave up 5 bases and J gave up 2 bases; unmatched junction bases: 17. Here the CDR3 DNA reads TGTGCCAGCAGCCTGCCCCCGGGGCTAGCGGGAGAGGTGCAAGAGACCCAGTACTTC. This codes for CASSLPPGLAGEVQETQYF.

The genes are TRBV6-5 and TRBJ1-1; a weak D match, TRBD1 (6 bases). The CDR3 is made up of 13 amino acids. The V end lost 3 bases, the J end lost 5 bases, and 10 bases lay between the germline ends. Germline V gene lookup returns CDR1 MNHEY and CDR2 SVGAGI. The CDR3: CASSYSRGTEAFF. Written as DNA, the CDR3 is TGTGCCAGCAGTTATAGCAGGGGTACTGAAGCTTTCTTT.

This chain connects TRBV30 to TRBJ2-1; 10 nucleotides line up with TRBD2. The CDR3 consists of 15 residues. V gave up 2 bases and J gave up 6 bases; unmatched junction bases: 7. The V gene's germline CDR1 is GTSNPN and CDR2 SVGIG (reference sequence). The CDR3: CAWSYLAGAANEQFF. DNA of the CDR3: TGTGCCTGGAGTTATCTAGCGGGGGCTGCCAATGAGCAGTTCTTC.

The gene calls are TRBV7-2 and TRBJ1-1; D is unclear. CDR1 is SGHTA, CDR2 FQGNSA, per germline. Trimming stripped 0 bases from V and 7 bases from J, with 6 bases between. The CDR3 extends over 12 amino acids. DNA of the CDR3: TGTGCCAGCAGCTTAGCGCTCGGTGAAGCTTTCTTT. Amino acid sequence: CASSLALGEAFF. Filled out from reference TRBV7-2 and TRBJ1-1, the complete variable domain reads GAGVSQSPSNKVTEKGKDVELRCDPISGHTALYWYRQSLGQGLEFLIYFQGNSAPDKSGLPSDRFSAERTGGSVSTLTIQRTQQEDSAVYLCASSLALGEAFFGQGTRLTVV.

This chain links TRBV19 with TRBJ2-5, with 8 bases matching TRBD1. J gave up 4 bases and V 4 bases, and 8 bases lay outside the gene matches. This CDR3 comprises 15 residues. Germline V gene sequence: CDR1 LNHDA, CDR2 SQIVND (reference sequence). The CDR3 sequence is CASSSRGRGLETQYF. Here the CDR3 DNA reads TGTGCCAGTAGTAGCAGGGGGCGGGGTCTAGAGACCCAGTACTTC.

The V call is TRBV5-1, the J call TRBJ1-2; TRBD1 matches at 7 bases. CDR3 length: 14 residues. With V trimmed by 0 bases and J by 5 bases, 4 bases remained unmatched. Germline values: CDR1 SGHRS, CDR2 YFSETQ. The CDR3 DNA reads TGCGCCAGCAGCTTGGCCGGGACAGAGTATGGCTACACCTTC. Encoded protein: CASSLAGTEYGYTF.

The J gene is TRBJ2-6, the V gene TRBV4-1; no reliable D call. The ends were cut back, 0 bases at V and 1 base at J, with 7 bases in the middle. The CDR3 extends over 16 amino acids. The germline gives CDR1 MGHRA, CDR2 YSYEKL. The DNA of the CDR3 is TGCGCCAGCAGCCAAGATGTGTCGTCTGGGGCCAACGTCCTGACTTTC. It is translated as CASSQDVSSGANVLTF.

This chain uses TRBV5-1 with TRBJ2-6, with D uncertain. Germline-derived CDR1 and CDR2 are SGHRS and YFSETQ. The CDR3 covers 15 residues. With 3 bases removed from V and 0 bases from J, the gap between germline ends came to 7 bases. The CDR3 loop reads CASSSTVSGANVLTF. In DNA form, the CDR3 reads TGCGCCAGCAGCTCCACAGTCTCTGGGGCCAACGTCCTGACTTTC.

This clone was detected only once. The rearrangement joins TRBV5-1 to TRBJ1-1, with a tentative D call TRBD1 (5 bases). There are 14 residues in the CDR3. Germline CDR1 reads SGHRS; CDR2 reads YFSETQ. The germline V and J ends were trimmed by 2 bases and 4 bases, with 12 bases remaining between them. CDR3 protein: CASSFGGEGTEAFF. CDR3 nucleotide sequence: TGCGCCAGCAGCTTTGGGGGGGAGGGCACTGAAGCTTTCTTT.

This chain uses TRBV5-4 with TRBJ2-1; D not certain. Germline assignment: CDR1 SGHNT and CDR2 YYREEE (reference sequence). The CDR3 totals 14 residues. Trimming cost V 4 bases and J 9 bases, with 17 bases left between them. CDR3 residues: CASSPNPTPLEQFF. DNA of the CDR3: TGTGCCAGCAGCCCGAACCCGACTCCCCTTGAGCAGTTCTTC.

The chain joins TRBV25-1 to TRBJ1-1, with 8 bases lining up with TRBD1. V shed 3 bases and J 7 bases; nucleotides not matched to a gene: 4. Germline-derived CDR1 and CDR2 are MGHDK and SYGVNS. The CDR3 length is 13 residues. In nucleotides, the CDR3 is TGTGCCAGCAGTGACAGGGGGCGAAGTGAAGCTTTCTTT. It specifies CASSDRGRSEAFF.

The V gene is TRBV11-3, the J gene TRBJ2-7, with a possible D match to TRBD2 (6 bases). CDR1 and CDR2 from the germline V gene are SGHNT and YENEEA. V was shortened by 2 bases and J by 2 bases, with 10 bases between the two germline ends. The CDR3 is 14 amino acids. As DNA, the CDR3 is TGTGCCAGCAGCTTACGGACGGGAGCCTACGAGCAGTACTTC. This sequence encodes CASSLRTGAYEQYF.

The gene calls are TRBV28 and TRBJ1-3; tentatively, D is TRBD1 (5 bases). Germline V gene lookup returns CDR1 MDHEN and CDR2 SYDVKM. V gave up 3 bases and J gave up 4 bases, with 13 bases separating them. This CDR3 spans 15 amino acids. The CDR3 loop is CASSFKGFRGNTIYF. CDR3 bases: TGTGCCAGCAGTTTTAAGGGGTTTAGAGGAAACACCATATATTTT.

The rearrangement uses TRBV27 and TRBJ2-6; no clear D. This CDR3 spans 15 amino acids. Trimming stripped 7 bases from V and 4 bases from J, with 14 bases between. In germline, CDR1 is MNHEY, CDR2 SMNVEV (reference sequence). DNA of the CDR3: TGTGCCAGCACTACTCTACTGCGGGGGGCCAACGTCCTGACTTTC. Its translation: CASTTLLRGANVLTF.

The chain has TRBV1 and TRBJ2-7; TRBD2 is the table's D call, not checked against the DNA. TRBV1 is an annotated pseudogene. The CDR3 has 15 amino acids. The CDR3 loop reads CTSSQECGGVREQYF. CDR3 DNA: TGCACCAGCAGCCAAGAGTGCGGGGGGGTTCGCGAGCAGTACTTC.

This chain connects TRBV19 to TRBJ1-1; 8 bases fit TRBD1. The length of the CDR3 is 11 residues. Germline CDR1 reads LNHDA; CDR2 reads SQIVND (reference sequence). The V and J ends lost 6 bases and 10 bases, in that order; junction bases with no gene match: 4. CDR3 nucleotides: TGTGCCAGTAGCACCACAGGGGGAGCTTTCTTT. Translating gives CASSTTGGAFF.

The chain joins TRBV7-6 to TRBJ1-1; 8 bases align to TRBD1. CDR1 SGHVS and CDR2 FNYEAQ come from the germline V gene. The V and J ends lost 5 bases and 3 bases, in that order; junction bases with no gene match: 8. The CDR3 is 15 amino acids. CDR3 bases: TGTGCCAGCAGCCCCCAGGGGACAGGCCACACTGAAGCTTTCTTT. Translation: CASSPQGTGHTEAFF.

This chain uses TRBV21-1 with TRBJ2-7; the tabulated D call, TRBD2, remains unverified against the DNA. TRBV21-1 represents a pseudogene. The CDR3 is made up of 16 amino acids. This CDR3 reads CASSKTPGIGLYEQYF. Written as DNA, the CDR3 is TGTGCCAGCAGCAAAACCCCCGGGATAGGCCTCTACGAGCAGTACTTC.

The gene calls are TRBV6-6 and TRBJ1-4; 7 bases agree with TRBD1. In germline, CDR1 is MNHNY, CDR2 SVGAGI (reference sequence). The CDR3 covers 15 residues. J gave up 4 bases and V 4 bases, and 6 bases lay outside the gene matches. In DNA, the CDR3 is TGTGCCAGCAGTTTCGACTGGGACAGTAATGAAAAACTGTTTTTT. This sequence encodes CASSFDWDSNEKLFF.

The V and J genes are TRBV6-6 and TRBJ2-7, with TRBD1 identical over 8 bases. Germline V gene lookup returns CDR1 MNHNY and CDR2 SVGAGI (reference sequence). The CDR3 spans 14 residues. J lost 0 bases, V lost 7 bases, and 5 bases had no gene match. The CDR3 loop reads CASTTGTGSYEQYF. DNA of the CDR3: TGTGCCAGCACAACCGGGACAGGCTCCTACGAGCAGTACTTC.

This chain uses TRBV7-8 with TRBJ1-1; D is ambiguous. The germline V gene encodes CDR1 SGHVS and CDR2 FQNEAQ. The CDR3 sequence is 14 residues long. The ends were cut back, 1 base at V and 3 bases at J, with 9 bases in the middle. As DNA, the CDR3 is TGTGCCAGCAGCTTAGTAGGAGGCCACACTGAAGCTTTCTTT. Protein: CASSLVGGHTEAFF.

The rearrangement joins TRBV7-2 to TRBJ2-1; D possibly corresponds to TRBD1 (6 bases). The V end lost 5 bases, the J end lost 9 bases, and 14 bases lay between the germline ends. The CDR3 has 13 residues. CDR1 is SGHTA, CDR2 FQGNSA, per germline. The CDR3 sequence: CASSVGQLGEQFF. CDR3 nucleotides: TGTGCCAGCAGCGTTGGACAGCTCGGTGAGCAGTTCTTC.

CDR3 nucleotide sequence: TGTGCCAGCAGCTTAGATCCGGGAGGGAAAAACGAGCAGTACTTC. Translated: CASSLDPGGKNEQYF. The chain is built from TRBV7-2 and TRBJ2-7, with 8 bases that match TRBD2. Germline V gene lookup returns CDR1 SGHTA and CDR2 FQGNSA. J lost 5 bases, V lost 1 base, and 7 bases had no gene match. CDR3 length equals 15 residues.

The genes are TRBV18 and TRBJ1-6; TRBD1 matches at 7 bases. Germline assignment: CDR1 KGHSH and CDR2 LQKENI. Trimming cost V 5 bases and J 8 bases; bases outside gene matches: 6. The CDR3 is made up of 14 amino acids. The CDR3 nucleotides are TGTGCCAGCTCATACGACAGGGTCGATTCACCCCTCCACTTT. Translated: CASSYDRVDSPLHF.

The chain's CDR3 is CAWSVTKNTEAFF. In nucleotides, the CDR3 is TGTGCCTGGAGTGTTACAAAGAACACTGAAGCTTTCTTT. The chain joins TRBV30 to TRBJ1-1; D unclear. Deletions cut 0 bases from V and 1 base from J, with 6 bases between. The germline V gene encodes CDR1 GTSNPN and CDR2 SVGIG (reference sequence). The CDR3 covers 13 residues.

This chain uses TRBV4-1 with TRBJ2-2; 8 bases line up with TRBD1. Losses at the gene ends were 6 bases for V and 2 bases for J; bases not matched to a gene: 8. In germline, CDR1 is MGHRA, CDR2 YSYEKL. The CDR3 length is 16 residues. The CDR3 loop reads CASRYGTGENTGELFF. CDR3 DNA: TGCGCCAGCAGGTACGGGACAGGCGAAAACACCGGGGAGCTGTTTTTT.

This clone was found a few times. The V gene is TRBV7-2, the J gene TRBJ2-2, with 7 bases that match TRBD2. The length of the CDR3 is 15 residues. CDR1 SGHTA and CDR2 FQGNSA come from the germline V gene. Germline trimming cut 2 bases from V and 6 bases from J; bases unmatched to any gene: 6. This chain's CDR3 is CASSLQAGSPGELFF. The CDR3 nucleotides are TGTGCCAGCAGCTTACAAGCGGGGTCCCCCGGGGAGCTGTTTTTT.